Here is one TCR beta chain with its context. In this sample, this clonotype turned up many times. Its antigen remains unidentified. Base qualities are not provided; no much larger clone lies one nucleotide away. The CDR3 runs 15 residues from the cysteine to the phenylalanine. CDR3 DNA is the only sequence kept; it has 45 bases, read in frame from the first base. Looking up the germline V gene (reference sequence) yields CDR1 SEHNR and CDR2 FQNEAQ. The germline V end is reduced by 6 bases and the J end by 4 bases; junction bases left unmatched: 10. The sample's treatment or condition, from its label and the paper: allogeneic hematopoietic cell transplantation with graft depleted of TCRalphabeta T cells and CD19 B cells. The children who served as transplant recipients had been given grafts of TCRalphabeta/CD19-depleted allogeneic hematopoietic cells. Libraries came from PCR. For sequencing, an Illumina HiSeq 2500 was employed. Molecular barcoding was employed in the preparation of TCR libraries, with unique molecular identifiers being used to normalize TCRbeta repertoire quantification. TCRdb reprocessed the public reads (quality trimming at Q25 with fastp, clone calling with MiXCR) and kept in-frame beta chains. Records with the same CDR3 protein are collapsed into one entry carrying the most frequent genes and DNA. The table for this sample lists about 300,000 distinct CDR3 sequences; roughly a tenth of them were counted only once. Clones ranked in the top ten supply 7.5% of the sample.

These data are taken from a study of T-cell reconstitution after alpha-beta-depleted transplantation in children (TCRdb year 2016). About the full investigation: The study quantitatively tracked T-cell immune reconstitution after TCRalphabeta/CD19-depleted allogeneic hematopoietic cell transplantation in children using TCR repertoire profiling. Broader findings and caveats from the paper: In some patients, high TCRbeta diversity at day 60 was attributed to recipient T cells and intrathymic progenitors that had survived conditioning. The frequencies of hyperexpanded clones fell over the following months, and after one year, T-cell counts and TCRbeta diversity were mostly attributed to newly produced T cells. The apparently early recovery of alphabetaT-cell counts about two months after transplant reportedly depended on only several hundred rapidly expanded clones that came from non-depleted graft cells.

The sample was PBMCs, taken before TCRalphabeta/CD19-depleted stem cell transplant. The chain employs TRBV7-9 and TRBJ2-5; 8 bases in between match TRBD1. The receptor was derived from a boy in the first two years of life with acute myeloid leukemia, due to receive a stem cell transplant. This receptor carries the CDR3 CASSHPDRELETQYF. The DNA is as follows: TGTGCCAGCAGTCACCCGGACAGGGAATTAGAGACCCAGTACTTC.